This T cell receptor beta chain was sequenced in a study of cytomegalovirus exposure and HLA in healthy donors. Overall study: The approximately 700 first-cohort repertoires shared a platform with the approximately 120 validation repertoires, as reported in a later analysis. Overall study findings and caveats: The TCR clusters that emerged in the first cohort tended, a later analysis found, to co-occur in the 120 or so validation repertoires. In vitro experiments confirmed that three CMV-associated chains were specific for CMV antigens.

TCRdb's table, derived via immunoSEQ multiplex PCR, lists solely in-frame clones and lacks some. The sample lists about 170,000 clones; 86% were seen once. In this sample, this clone turned up once. No antigen is known for it. The junction had 3 bases not matched to a gene; V was cut back by 4 bases and J by 5 bases. CDR3 length equals 12 residues. Germline V gene data show CDR1 as SGDLS and CDR2 as YYNGEE. The sequencing sample was made of PBMCs. The V call is TRBV9, the J call TRBJ2-7; 7 nucleotides agree with TRBD1. The clonotype comes from a woman aged 18-29 years in good health and CMV-seronegative. CDR3 bases: TGTGCCAGCAGCTTGACAGGGAACGAGCAGTACTTC. This translates into CASSLTGNEQYF. Based on the CDR3 plus reference TRBV9 and TRBJ2-7, the full variable domain is DSGVTQTPKHLITATGQRVTLRCSPRSGDLSVYWYQQSLDQGLQFLIQYYNGEERAKGNILERFSAQQFPDLHSELNLSSLELGDSALYFCASSLTGNEQYFGPGTRLTVT.